These 21 T cell receptor beta chains were sequenced from one sample in a study of blood T cell repertoires in COVID-19 (dated by TCRdb to the early 2020s). The protocol used for the library was the immunoSEQ multiplex PCR assay. TCRdb obtained this table from immuneACCESS and retained in-frame rearrangements with V and J assigned. These tables miss some clones; where compared with another copy, unresolved V genes account for less than half of the shortfall, and the remainder is unexplained. Within this sample are over 150,000 clones, with about 88% of them counted one time only. The top ten clones comprise over 15% of the sample. Material for sequencing was peripheral blood. The receptors derive from a man in his fifties or sixties with COVID-19, enrolled during active disease.

The rearrangement uses TRBV28 and TRBJ2-2, with D possibly being TRBD2 (6 bases). Germline V gene sequence: CDR1 MDHEN, CDR2 SYDVKM. Deletions cut 8 bases from V and 5 bases from J, with 18 bases between. The CDR3 spans 15 residues. CDR3 sequence reads: CASHTGTSKTGELFF. In DNA, the CDR3 is TGTGCCAGCCATACCGGGACTTCTAAGACCGGGGAGCTGTTTTTT.

The genes are TRBV5-4 and TRBJ2-7; TRBD2 matches at 8 bases. Germline trimming cut 1 base from V and 3 bases from J; bases unmatched to any gene: 6. Per the germline V gene, CDR1 is SGHNT and CDR2 is YYREEE (reference sequence). CDR3 size: 15 residues. The CDR3 DNA reads as TGTGCCAGCAGCTTGCCTCAGGCGGGGGGCTACGAGCAGTACTTC. Amino acids: CASSLPQAGGYEQYF.

The chain recombines TRBV25-1 with TRBJ1-5; 7 nucleotides align to TRBD1. This CDR3 has 14 amino acids. Germline-derived CDR1 and CDR2 are MGHDK and SYGVNS. J lost 2 bases, V lost 4 bases, and 2 bases had no gene match. CDR3 in amino acids: CASSGGQGNQPQHF. The CDR3 DNA sequence: TGTGCCAGCAGTGGAGGACAGGGCAATCAGCCCCAGCATTTT.

This chain links TRBV19 with TRBJ2-1; TRBD2 matches 13 bases. The CDR3 runs to 15 residues. The junction had 2 bases not matched to a gene; V was cut back by 5 bases and J by 4 bases. Germline assignment: CDR1 LNHDA and CDR2 SQIVND (reference sequence). The CDR3 loop is CASSRTSGSYNEQFF. The DNA for the CDR3 is TGTGCCAGTAGTCGGACTAGCGGGAGTTACAATGAGCAGTTCTTC.

This rearrangement joins TRBV20-1 to TRBJ1-2; possibly TRBD1 for D (5 bases). CDR1 is DFQATT, CDR2 SNEGSKA, per germline (reference sequence). The length of the CDR3 is 13 residues. Between the trimmed V and J ends, which lost 3 bases and 4 bases, there was a span of 12 bases. The CDR3 sequence is CSASLGEAYGYTF. In nucleotides, the CDR3 is TGCAGTGCTAGTTTGGGGGAGGCCTATGGCTACACCTTC.

The chain joins TRBV11-2 to TRBJ1-5, with TRBD1 matching over 9 bases. Trimming took 5 bases from V and 7 from J; bases not matched to a gene: 3. There are 13 residues in the CDR3. Germline V CDR1 and CDR2: SGHAT, FQNNGV. In DNA, the CDR3 is TGTGCCAGCAGCCCGGACAGGGGCCAGCCCCAGCATTTT. Amino acids: CASSPDRGQPQHF.

This rearrangement joins TRBV3-1 (or the pseudogene TRBV3-2) to TRBJ2-3; the D gene is possibly TRBD2 (6 bases). The CDR3 is 16 residues long. Germline V gene data show CDR1 as LGHDT and CDR2 as YNNKEL (reference sequence). V lost 2 bases, J lost 3 bases, and 15 bases lay in between. CDR3 amino acids: CASSQTPGLITDTQYF. In DNA form, the CDR3 reads TGTGCCAGCAGCCAAACCCCGGGACTCATTACAGATACGCAGTATTTT.

The chain links TRBV21-1 to TRBJ2-7; the DNA was not used to check the table's D call, TRBD1. TRBV21-1 is assigned pseudogene status. The CDR3 spans 13 residues. CDR3 loop: CASPFTGNNEQYF. CDR3 nucleotides: TGTGCCAGCCCTTTTACAGGGAACAACGAGCAGTACTTC.

The chain employs TRBV6-5 and TRBJ1-2; 8 bases line up with TRBD1. The CDR3 runs 14 residues. The V and J ends lost 7 bases and 2 bases, in that order; junction bases with no gene match: 6. Germline V gene data show CDR1 as MNHEY and CDR2 as SVGAGI. In nucleotides, the CDR3 is TGTGCCAGCACCAAACAGGGGGGGAACTATGGCTACACCTTC. Translating it yields CASTKQGGNYGYTF.

This sequence joins TRBV7-2 and TRBJ1-2; 8 nucleotides align to TRBD1. V was pared by 3 bases and J by 7 bases, with 7 bases of the junction left unmatched. Germline CDR1 and CDR2: SGHTA and FQGNSA. The CDR3 totals 14 residues. The CDR3 reads CASSFSDRGGGYTF. The CDR3 DNA reads as TGTGCCAGCAGCTTCTCCGACAGGGGTGGTGGCTACACCTTC.

The V call is TRBV14, the J call TRBJ2-2, with D hard to call. Germline CDR1 and CDR2: SGHDN and FVKESK. The CDR3 extends over 13 amino acids. V lost 4 bases and J lost 4, with 7 bases in between. The CDR3 region is CASSPFLTGELFF. As DNA, the CDR3 is TGTGCCAGCAGCCCCTTCCTCACCGGGGAGCTGTTTTTT.

J is TRBJ1-1 and V is TRBV6-5; TRBD1 aligns across 8 bases. CDR1 is MNHEY, CDR2 SVGAGI, per germline. This CDR3 has 13 amino acids. The V gene end was trimmed by 6 bases and the J gene end by 6 bases; junction bases not matched to a gene: 6. The CDR3 DNA reads as TGTGCCAGCAGGGACAGGGCGGACGCTGAAGCTTTCTTT. Its protein is CASRDRADAEAFF.

V is TRBV4-3 and J is TRBJ2-3, with D perhaps matching TRBD2 (6 bases). This CDR3 comprises 15 residues. V was shortened by 1 base and J by 1 base, with 9 bases between the two germline ends. Germline CDR1 reads LGHNA; CDR2 reads YSLEER. The CDR3 sequence: CASSQVERGTDTQYF. In nucleotides, the CDR3 is TGCGCCAGCAGCCAAGTGGAGCGGGGCACAGATACGCAGTATTTT.

This clone has just one count. The same CDR3 is also encoded by other DNA sequences in this sample. V gene TRBV7-2 combines with J gene TRBJ2-7; no reliable D call. Germline CDR1 reads SGHTA; CDR2 reads FQGNSA. The V and J ends lost 0 bases and 1 base respectively, with 7 bases between them. The CDR3 sequence is 14 residues long. The CDR3 reads CASSLAGSSYEQYF. The DNA of the CDR3 is TGTGCCAGCAGCTTAGCCGGGTCTTCCTACGAGCAGTACTTC.

The rearrangement uses TRBV2 and TRBJ1-5; possible D gene TRBD1, 6 bases. V lost 5 bases, J lost 4 bases, and 12 bases lay in between. This CDR3 region has 14 residues. The germline CDR1 and CDR2 sequences are SNHLY and FYNNEI. The CDR3 region is CASSWQGLNQPQHF. The CDR3 nucleotides read TGTGCCAGCAGTTGGCAGGGGTTAAATCAGCCCCAGCATTTT.

This chain connects TRBV6-5 to TRBJ2-7, with 8 nucleotides matching TRBD1. Germline loops: CDR1 MNHEY, CDR2 SVGAGI. This CDR3 region has 16 residues. J was trimmed by 5 bases and V by 2 bases; bases with no gene match: 11. The CDR3, as DNA: TGTGCCAGCAGTTACGTCCAGGGGGCTGGTCGGGACGAGCAGTACTTC. Translating gives CASSYVQGAGRDEQYF.

The rearrangement links TRBV27 to TRBJ2-3, with TRBD2 matching over 8 bases. The CDR3 contains 17 residues. V was clipped by 5 bases and J by 1 base; unmatched bases: 11. Germline V gives CDR1 MNHEY, CDR2 SMNVEV (reference sequence). The CDR3 DNA reads TGTGCCAGCAGTGATGACGTGGGGCGGGGGGGCACAGATACGCAGTATTTT. This translates into CASSDDVGRGGTDTQYF.

This chain connects TRBV27 to TRBJ2-3, with a tentative D call TRBD1 (6 bases). Trimming left V 6 bases short and J 3 bases short, with 19 bases between. Per germline, CDR1 MNHEY and CDR2 SMNVEV (reference sequence). CDR3 length: 16 amino acids. In DNA, the CDR3 is TGTGCCAGCAGCCGAACGTTGGGGGCCGGGACAGATACGCAGTATTTT. It is translated as CASSRTLGAGTDTQYF.

This clone was observed once. A read error may account for a junction end that differs from germline. The chain carries TRBV11-3 and TRBJ1-3; 7 bases are a match to TRBD1. This CDR3 contains 13 residues. The germline gives CDR1 SGHNT, CDR2 YENEEA. Here the CDR3 reads CASSTGAGSTIYF. The CDR3 DNA is TGTGCCAGCAGCACAGGGGCGGGAAGCACCATATATTTT.

This chain joins TRBV7-3 and TRBJ2-5; no definite D call. Deletions cut 4 bases from V and 5 bases from J, with 11 bases between. CDR3 size: 13 residues. Per the germline V gene, CDR1 is SGHTA and CDR2 is FQGTGA. The CDR3 sequence: CASSSSGSETQYF. As DNA, the CDR3 is TGTGCCAGCAGCTCATCCGGGTCGGAGACCCAGTACTTC. Together with reference TRBV7-3 and TRBJ2-5, the CDR3 gives the full variable domain: GAGVSQTPSNKVTEKGKYVELRCDPISGHTALYWYRQSLGQGPEFLIYFQGTGAADDSGLPNDRFFAVRPEGSVSTLKIQRTERGDSAVYLCASSSSGSETQYFGPGTRLLVL.

V and J are TRBV2 and TRBJ2-1; 7 nucleotides agree with TRBD1. Germline lookup yields CDR1 SNHLY and CDR2 FYNNEI. The CDR3 contains 16 residues. V trimming: 6 bases; J trimming: 0 bases; junction bases outside the gene matches: 8. This chain's CDR3 is CASRETGESSYNEQFF. CDR3 in DNA: TGTGCCAGCAGGGAAACAGGGGAAAGCTCCTACAATGAGCAGTTCTTC.